This passage covers 23 T cell receptor beta chains from one sample sequenced in a study of blood T cell repertoires in COVID-19. TCRdb keeps only in-frame clones here, not all; method: immunoSEQ multiplex PCR. The sample has a few hundred thousand clones; roughly 87% are singletons. Sequenced input: PBMCs or T cells enriched from blood (not recorded which). All receptors come from a woman aged 30 to 39 who had recovered from COVID-19.

This clone was found a few times. The chain has TRBV5-7 and TRBJ2-7, with a possible D match to TRBD1 (6 bases). TRBV5-7 falls under the ORF class, with uncertain function. This CDR3 is built from 15 residues. V was pared by 2 bases and J by 2 bases, with 14 bases between. The CDR3 protein is CASSLTSGVPYEQYF. CDR3 DNA: TGTGCCAGCAGCTTAACATCAGGGGTCCCCTACGAGCAGTACTTC.

The J gene is TRBJ1-5, the V gene TRBV18; 7 nucleotides agree with TRBD1. The V gene's germline CDR1 is KGHSH and CDR2 LQKENI. The V and J ends lost 9 bases and 4 bases, in that order; junction bases with no gene match: 6. The CDR3 loop spans 13 amino acids. CDR3 DNA sequence: TGTGCCAGTCGGCCGGGACAGAATCAGCCCCAGCATTTT. It encodes CASRPGQNQPQHF.

This chain joins TRBV6-5 and TRBJ1-2, with 8 bases matching TRBD1. V trimming: 10 bases; J trimming: 7 bases; junction bases outside the gene matches: 17. This CDR3 comprises 15 residues. CDR1 and CDR2 (germline): MNHEY, SVGAGI. The CDR3 region has the DNA TGTGCCACACGGCGGCAGGGGGCGGTTCGAGGTGGCTACACCTTC. Protein sequence: CATRRQGAVRGGYTF.

The chain is built from TRBV3-1 (or the pseudogene TRBV3-2) and TRBJ1-6; 8 positions agree with TRBD1. The CDR3 runs to 15 residues. Unmatched junction bases numbered 6, after V lost 4 bases and J lost 7 bases. The V gene's germline CDR1 is LGHDT and CDR2 YNNKEL (reference sequence). The CDR3 bases are TGTGCCAGCAGCCCCACCCACAGGGGGAATTCACCCCTCCACTTT. Translation gives CASSPTHRGNSPLHF.

The chain is built from TRBV6-5 and TRBJ1-1; tentatively, D is TRBD1 (6 bases). CDR1 is MNHEY and CDR2 is SVGAGI in the germline V gene. This CDR3 region has 14 residues. The V end was cut by 5 bases, the J end by 1 base, with 11 bases between. The chain's CDR3 is CASSPRGRNTEAFF. The CDR3 DNA sequence: TGTGCCAGCAGTCCCAGGGGAAGGAACACTGAAGCTTTCTTT.

This clone was found many times. The chain carries TRBV9 and TRBJ1-3; D not certain. The V and J ends lost 1 base and 0 bases respectively, with 5 bases between them. The CDR3 totals 14 residues. Germline loops: CDR1 SGDLS, CDR2 YYNGEE. The CDR3 DNA reads TGTGCCAGCAGCGTAAGAGACTCTGGAAACACCATATATTTT. Its protein is CASSVRDSGNTIYF.

The table lists this clone with many counts. This chain uses TRBV5-1 with TRBJ2-7, with 7 bases aligning to TRBD1. From germline, CDR1 is SGHRS and CDR2 YFSETQ. There are 17 residues in the CDR3. J was trimmed by 0 bases and V by 5 bases; bases with no gene match: 14. The CDR3 here is CASSFSTGTESSYEQYF. CDR3 DNA: TGCGCCAGCAGTTTCTCAACCGGGACAGAAAGCTCCTACGAGCAGTACTTC.

This chain joins TRBV18 and TRBJ2-5; 10 nucleotides agree with TRBD2. CDR1 is KGHSH, CDR2 LQKENI, per germline. This CDR3 contains 20 residues. The J segment lost 7 bases and the V segment lost 2 bases, leaving 22 bases of the junction unmatched. The CDR3 protein is CASSPGGGQGLAGDWGTQYF. The DNA of the CDR3 is TGTGCCAGCTCACCAGGTGGCGGACAGGGCCTAGCGGGGGACTGGGGGACCCAGTACTTC.

This chain links TRBV13 with TRBJ2-7; TRBD2 matches 9 bases. The CDR3 runs 15 residues. The germline V gene encodes CDR1 PRHDT and CDR2 FYEKMQ (reference sequence). Germline trimming cut 5 bases from V and 3 bases from J; bases unmatched to any gene: 8. CDR3 nucleotide sequence: TGTGCCAGCAGCGAAGCGGGGGGTGGATTCTACGAGCAGTACTTC. As protein: CASSEAGGGFYEQYF.

With regard to this clone: Other DNA sequences in this specimen translate into the identical CDR3. This rearrangement joins TRBV5-1 to TRBJ1-1; D not resolved. V was cut by 0 bases and J by 5 bases, with 14 bases left in between. The germline CDR1 and CDR2 sequences are SGHRS and YFSETQ. The CDR3 contains 15 residues. The DNA of the CDR3 is TGCGCCAGCAGCTTGGAGGGAGGGCGGGGAACTGAAGCTTTCTTT. This encodes CASSLEGGRGTEAFF. Supplemented by reference TRBV5-1 and TRBJ1-1, the full variable domain reads KAGVTQTPRYLIKTRGQQVTLSCSPISGHRSVSWYQQTPGQGLQFLFEYFSETQRNKGNFPGRFSGRQFSNSRSEMNVSTLELGDSALYLCASSLEGGRGTEAFFGQGTRLTVV.

The CDR3 sequence is CASSLASANEQFF. CDR3 sequence (DNA): TGTGCCAGCAGTTTGGCTAGCGCAAATGAGCAGTTCTTC. The chain has TRBV28 and TRBJ2-1; TRBD2 might be the D (6 bases). The length of the CDR3 is 13 residues. Trimming took 3 bases from V and 7 from J, leaving 10 bases between them. Germline values: CDR1 MDHEN, CDR2 SYDVKM.

The rearrangement joins TRBV11-2 to TRBJ1-2, with 8 bases fitting TRBD1. Germline V gives CDR1 SGHAT, CDR2 FQNNGV. The CDR3 is made up of 17 amino acids. With 4 bases clipped from V and 7 bases from J, the junction kept 17 bases outside the gene matches. The CDR3, as DNA: TGTGCCAGCAGCTCGCTACAAAGACAGGGGATTTTTGGTGGCTACACCTTC. It yields the protein CASSSLQRQGIFGGYTF.

The chain recombines TRBV5-1 with TRBJ1-5; D unresolved. The CDR3 spans 14 residues. V was cut by 1 base and J by 3 bases, with 8 bases left in between. Germline V gene lookup returns CDR1 SGHRS and CDR2 YFSETQ. The chain's CDR3 is CASSLSGLNQPQHF. The CDR3, as DNA: TGCGCCAGCAGCTTGTCAGGACTCAATCAGCCCCAGCATTTT.

V gene TRBV7-6 combines with J gene TRBJ2-7, with 7 bases fitting TRBD2. J was trimmed by 2 bases and V by 4 bases; bases with no gene match: 11. The CDR3 spans 16 residues. Germline CDR1 SGHVS, CDR2 FNYEAQ. CDR3 nucleotide sequence: TGTGCCAGCAGCTCGGCCAGCGGGGCCGCTCCCTACGAGCAGTACTTC. Its protein is CASSSASGAAPYEQYF.

This chain uses TRBV3-1 (or the pseudogene TRBV3-2) with TRBJ1-1, with D possibly being TRBD1 (5 bases). V was clipped by 2 bases and J by 8 bases, with 9 bases between them. Germline V lookup: CDR1 LGHDT, CDR2 YNNKEL (reference sequence). CDR3 length: 12 residues. The chain's CDR3 is CASSQRQLEAFF. The CDR3 nucleotides read TGTGCCAGCAGCCAAAGACAGTTGGAAGCTTTCTTT.

The rearrangement uses TRBV6-5 and TRBJ1-4; no definite D call. This CDR3 is 14 amino acids long. Germline V lookup: CDR1 MNHEY, CDR2 SVGAGI. The V gene lost 5 bases and the J gene lost 7 bases, with 14 bases spanning the gap. The CDR3 bases are TGTGCCAGCAGTACAGACCGCGTTGCTGAAAAACTGTTTTTT. Protein: CASSTDRVAEKLFF.

CDR3 nucleotides: TGTGCCAGCAGTTCGTCCAGGGCCCACGAGCAGTACTTC. As protein: CASSSSRAHEQYF. The chain joins TRBV27 to TRBJ2-7; TRBD1 is a possible D gene (5 bases). Germline CDR1 reads MNHEY; CDR2 reads SMNVEV (reference sequence). Trimming took 4 bases from V and 5 from J, leaving 12 bases between them. The CDR3 contains 13 residues.

J is TRBJ2-7 and V is TRBV19, with 7 bases matching TRBD2. There are 14 residues in the CDR3. Trimming removed 7 bases from V and 0 bases from J; junction bases left unmatched: 6. Germline lookup yields CDR1 LNHDA and CDR2 SQIVND (reference sequence). CDR3 DNA sequence: TGTGCCAGTAAATCCGGCGGGAGCTCCTACGAGCAGTACTTC. It encodes CASKSGGSSYEQYF. Full variable domain (outside the CDR3, taken from reference TRBV19 and TRBJ2-7): DGGITQSPKYLFRKEGQNVTLSCEQNLNHDAMYWYRQDPGQGLRLIYYSQIVNDFQKGDIAEGYSVSREKKESFPLTVTSAQKNPTAFYLCASKSGGSSYEQYFGPGTRLTVT.

The DNA for the CDR3 is TGTGCCAGCAGCCCTAACAGCCTACGGGGCTACGAGCAGTACTTC. This encodes CASSPNSLRGYEQYF. The chain couples TRBV7-6 to TRBJ2-7; a weak D match, TRBD2 (5 bases). From germline, CDR1 is SGHVS and CDR2 FNYEAQ. With 5 bases removed from V and 3 bases from J, the gap between germline ends came to 17 bases. CDR3 size: 15 residues.

The chain has TRBV24-1 and TRBJ2-3, with a possible D match to TRBD1 (5 bases). The CDR3 is 15 amino acids. Trimming took off 7 bases at V and 4 bases at J, with 17 bases between the two ends. Germline V lookup: CDR1 KGHDR, CDR2 SFDVKD. The CDR3 coding sequence is TGTGCCACCAGGGCGATGGTAAGGGGTTCAGATACGCAGTATTTT. The encoded protein is CATRAMVRGSDTQYF.

This chain uses TRBV10-1 with TRBJ2-1; 14 bases fit TRBD2. The germline V gene encodes CDR1 WNHNN and CDR2 SYGVQD (reference sequence). V shed 6 bases and J 8 bases; nucleotides not matched to a gene: 3. The length of the CDR3 is 14 residues. CDR3 sequence (DNA): TGCGCCAGCAGCCGACTAGCGGGGGGGGATGAGCAGTTCTTC. Translating it yields CASSRLAGGDEQFF.

The genes are TRBV27 and TRBJ1-6; D gene unclear. This CDR3 is built from 14 residues. The V gene lost 7 bases and the J gene lost 6 bases, with 13 bases spanning the gap. From germline, CDR1 is MNHEY and CDR2 SMNVEV (reference sequence). CDR3 region: CASTEYSFNSPLHF. The CDR3 DNA sequence: TGTGCCAGCACAGAATACAGCTTTAATTCACCCCTCCACTTT.

This clone was detected a few times. The rearrangement uses TRBV11-2 and TRBJ1-3; the D is unclear. Germline V gene lookup returns CDR1 SGHAT and CDR2 FQNNGV. Trimming pared 0 bases from V and 0 bases from J, leaving 12 bases between. The CDR3 runs to 17 residues. The DNA for the CDR3 is TGTGCCAGCAGCTTAGACGCGCCCGTGAGCTCTGGAAACACCATATATTTT. This encodes CASSLDAPVSSGNTIYF.